This is a list of T cell receptor beta chains from one sample in a study of blood T cell repertoires in COVID-19. Sequenced by immunoSEQ multiplex PCR; TCRdb stores in-frame clones only, minus some. The table has 60,000 to 85,000 clones, 75% to 90% seen once. The sample was peripheral blood. The origin of the receptors is a human donor in a cohort sampled during active COVID-19. Both conserved end residues are trimmed from each CDR3. Each record gives: CDR3 protein, V gene, D gene. The D gene is left open where the match is weak.

CDR3aa: SVAGGPGRTDTQY; v_gene: TRBV29-1; d_gene: TRBD2
CDR3aa: ASSYGGLARAYEQY; v_gene: TRBV6-5; d_gene: TRBD2
CDR3aa: GSTGWNTEAF; v_gene: TRBV19; d_gene: NA
CDR3aa: ASSLSRTGGNYGYT; v_gene: TRBV4-3; d_gene: TRBD1
CDR3aa: ASSIQTQNTEAF; v_gene: TRBV19; d_gene: NA
CDR3aa: ASSLTRGWNEKLF; v_gene: TRBV28; d_gene: NA
CDR3aa: ATSEPWGTSGAQRNEQF; v_gene: TRBV24-1; d_gene: TRBD2
CDR3aa: ASSINGGGVGYGYT; v_gene: TRBV19; d_gene: NA
CDR3aa: AISEGGQGLNIQY; v_gene: TRBV10-3; d_gene: TRBD1
CDR3aa: ASSQVRGETEAF; v_gene: TRBV3-1/TRBV3-2; d_gene: NA
CDR3aa: ASSGMGTDYNEQF; v_gene: TRBV28; d_gene: NA
CDR3aa: ASSEDGTFEAF; v_gene: TRBV6-1; d_gene: NA
CDR3aa: ASSLEDRVRQPQH; v_gene: TRBV7-2; d_gene: TRBD1
CDR3aa: ASSKTTGGIANYGYT; v_gene: TRBV11-2; d_gene: TRBD1
CDR3aa: ASSQAANRANTEAF; v_gene: TRBV4-1; d_gene: NA
CDR3aa: AISPEPGGDSPLH; v_gene: TRBV10-3; d_gene: NA
CDR3aa: ASSFDRGDEQY; v_gene: TRBV5-4; d_gene: TRBD1
CDR3aa: ASSRTSGGYNEQF; v_gene: TRBV5-4; d_gene: TRBD2
CDR3aa: ASSLVGREQETQY; v_gene: TRBV5-1; d_gene: NA
CDR3aa: ASSQKGIYEQY; v_gene: TRBV14; d_gene: NA
CDR3aa: ASSLGGAQGYT; v_gene: TRBV28; d_gene: NA
CDR3aa: ASSYEGETQY; v_gene: TRBV6-5; d_gene: NA
CDR3aa: AISESSDTEAF; v_gene: TRBV10-3; d_gene: NA
CDR3aa: ASSLGPTTETQY; v_gene: TRBV5-8; d_gene: NA
CDR3aa: ASRHRGSGANVLT; v_gene: TRBV9; d_gene: NA
CDR3aa: ASSYGDSYGYT; v_gene: TRBV6-5; d_gene: NA
CDR3aa: ASSFTGSGTEAF; v_gene: TRBV5-1; d_gene: NA
CDR3aa: ASSLVRPPYEQY; v_gene: TRBV28; d_gene: NA
CDR3aa: AIKTNTYEQY; v_gene: TRBV10-3; d_gene: NA
CDR3aa: ASSEDRGDTEAF; v_gene: TRBV6-1; d_gene: TRBD1
CDR3aa: ASSKVGRSGELF; v_gene: TRBV5-5; d_gene: NA
CDR3aa: ASSSRQIYGYT; v_gene: TRBV6-6; d_gene: NA
CDR3aa: ASSLGLGQGVSAGRSEAF; v_gene: TRBV4-1; d_gene: TRBD1
CDR3aa: ASSIRGSFDGNEQF; v_gene: TRBV19; d_gene: NA
CDR3aa: ASSLETRLGPDTQY; v_gene: TRBV7-2; d_gene: NA
CDR3aa: ASSLSTRPRGLNVYNEQF; v_gene: TRBV27; d_gene: TRBD1
CDR3aa: SVRTEALSPLH; v_gene: TRBV29-1; d_gene: NA
CDR3aa: ASMYWDRDKF; v_gene: TRBV21-1; d_gene: NA
CDR3aa: ASSIGSQETQY; v_gene: TRBV6-6; d_gene: NA
CDR3aa: ASRPGLLYTGELF; v_gene: TRBV6-5; d_gene: TRBD2
CDR3aa: ASSLYISSNTEAF; v_gene: TRBV5-1; d_gene: NA
CDR3aa: ASSVGGDGYT; v_gene: TRBV9; d_gene: NA
CDR3aa: ASSVSRNNEQF; v_gene: TRBV9; d_gene: NA
CDR3aa: ASSDLVGYT; v_gene: TRBV5-8; d_gene: NA
CDR3aa: ASSPRGSLGNEQF; v_gene: TRBV18; d_gene: NA
CDR3aa: ASSLRTGTGAGANVLT; v_gene: TRBV27; d_gene: TRBD1
CDR3aa: ASSVRAGDTEAF; v_gene: TRBV9; d_gene: NA
CDR3aa: ASSLQGAGNTIY; v_gene: TRBV2; d_gene: NA
CDR3aa: ASSTGLELF; v_gene: TRBV6-6; d_gene: NA
CDR3aa: ASSPERGIYEQY; v_gene: TRBV9; d_gene: NA
CDR3aa: ASSRALDRNEKLF; v_gene: TRBV5-1; d_gene: NA
CDR3aa: ASSPFQPQH; v_gene: TRBV5-8; d_gene: NA
CDR3aa: ASSLNYGETQY; v_gene: TRBV7-2; d_gene: NA
CDR3aa: ASSQRQGSNLGNEQF; v_gene: TRBV4-2; d_gene: NA
CDR3aa: ASSEKGLAKNIQY; v_gene: TRBV10-2; d_gene: NA